The clone carrying this T cell receptor beta chain has a handful of counts. A second PCR, run for roughly 7 to 12 cycles, used a sample-barcoded 5' primer plus a J-beta primer mix. TCRdb re-called the 5' RACE reads through MiXCR, storing one row per CDR3 protein. The table shows 500,000 to 650,000 distinct CDR3 sequences, with roughly a quarter occurring only once. The data were obtained in a study of blood T cells in healthy people across ages. Study at large: Capture via template switching afforded approximately one barcoded beta molecule per two T cells.

This sample also belongs to another study, concerning T cells of mothers and their children.

Input material: blood. The TCR originated in a boy aged 2 to 10 in good health.

Here the CDR3 reads CASSQKGQGNQPQHF. For the CDR3, the DNA is TGTGCCAGCAGCCAGAAGGGACAGGGTAATCAGCCCCAGCATTTT. The chain carries TRBV3-1 and TRBJ1-5, with 9 bases aligning to TRBD1. V was clipped by 3 bases and J by 4 bases; unmatched bases: 4. This CDR3 comprises 15 residues. CDR1 and CDR2 from the germline V gene are LGHDT and YNNKEL (reference sequence).